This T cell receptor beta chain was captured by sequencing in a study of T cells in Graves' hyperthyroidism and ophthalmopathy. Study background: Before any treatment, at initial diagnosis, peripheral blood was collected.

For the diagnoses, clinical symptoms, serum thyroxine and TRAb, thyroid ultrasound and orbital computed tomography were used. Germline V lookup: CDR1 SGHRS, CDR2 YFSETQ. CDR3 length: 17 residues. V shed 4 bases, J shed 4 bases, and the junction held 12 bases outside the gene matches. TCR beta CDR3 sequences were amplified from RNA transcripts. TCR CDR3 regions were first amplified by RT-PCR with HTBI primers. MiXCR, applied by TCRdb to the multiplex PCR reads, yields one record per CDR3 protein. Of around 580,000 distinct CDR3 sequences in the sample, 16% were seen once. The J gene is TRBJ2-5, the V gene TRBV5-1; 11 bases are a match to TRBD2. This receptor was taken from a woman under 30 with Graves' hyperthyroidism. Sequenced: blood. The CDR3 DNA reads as TGCGCCAGCAGCATACGACTCCTAGCGGGAGGTGGAGAGACCCAGTACTTC. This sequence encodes CASSIRLLAGGGETQYF.